This T cell receptor beta chain was identified during a study of T cells after yellow fever vaccination. CDR3 length: 14 amino acids. The junction had 3 bases not matched to a gene; V was cut back by 6 bases and J by 5 bases. CDR1 is ENHRY, CDR2 SYGVKD, per germline. Study-wide findings and caveats: The study found a weaker secondary response that peaked faster, day 5 versus 15.

This clonotype was seen only a few times. No antigen is known for it. TCRdb re-derived calls from the 5' RACE reads in MiXCR, one entry per CDR3 protein. The table includes 300,000 to 400,000 distinct CDR3 sequences, about 8.7% detected once. The sample here was PBMCs, taken on the day of the first yellow fever vaccination. The chain joins TRBV10-3 to TRBJ2-1, with 11 positions matching TRBD2. This TCR was recovered from a man younger than 35 who received the YFV17D yellow fever vaccine. CDR3 region: CAIRLSGGDNEQFF. CDR3 DNA: TGTGCCATCAGGCTTAGCGGGGGGGACAATGAGCAGTTCTTC.